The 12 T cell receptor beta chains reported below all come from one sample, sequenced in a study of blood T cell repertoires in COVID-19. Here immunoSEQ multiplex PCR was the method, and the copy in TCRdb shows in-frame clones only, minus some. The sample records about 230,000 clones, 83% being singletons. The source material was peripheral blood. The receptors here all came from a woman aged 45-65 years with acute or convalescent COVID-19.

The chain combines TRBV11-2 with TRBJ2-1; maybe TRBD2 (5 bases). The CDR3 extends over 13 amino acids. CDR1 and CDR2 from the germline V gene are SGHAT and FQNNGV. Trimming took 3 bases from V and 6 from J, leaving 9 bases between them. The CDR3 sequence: CASSFGVSNEQFF. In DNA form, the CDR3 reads TGTGCCAGCAGCTTCGGGGTCAGCAATGAGCAGTTCTTC.

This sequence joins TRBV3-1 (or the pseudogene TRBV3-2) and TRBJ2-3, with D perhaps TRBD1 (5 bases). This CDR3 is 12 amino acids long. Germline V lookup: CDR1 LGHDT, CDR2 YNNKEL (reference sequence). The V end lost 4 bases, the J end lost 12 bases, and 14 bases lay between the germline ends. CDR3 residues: CASSLGQLPQYF. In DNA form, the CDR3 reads TGTGCCAGCAGCCTCGGACAACTCCCCCAGTATTTT.

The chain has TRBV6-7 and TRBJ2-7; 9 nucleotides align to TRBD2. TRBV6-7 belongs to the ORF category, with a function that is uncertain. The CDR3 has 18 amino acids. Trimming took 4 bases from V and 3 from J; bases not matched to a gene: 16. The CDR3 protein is CASSSTCGRAGHIYEQYF. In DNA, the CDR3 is TGTGCCAGCAGTTCTACCTGCGGGAGGGCCGGTCATATCTACGAGCAGTACTTC.

The CDR3: CASSLTGDTQYF. CDR3 nucleotide sequence: TGCGCCAGCAGCTTGACAGGAGATACGCAGTATTTT. J is TRBJ2-3 and V is TRBV5-1; TRBD1 might be the D (5 bases). CDR3 length: 12 residues. CDR1 is SGHRS, CDR2 YFSETQ, per germline. Trimming pared 1 base from V and 5 bases from J, leaving 5 bases between. Looking up the rest from reference TRBV5-1 and TRBJ2-3 gives the full variable domain: KAGVTQTPRYLIKTRGQQVTLSCSPISGHRSVSWYQQTPGQGLQFLFEYFSETQRNKGNFPGRFSGRQFSNSRSEMNVSTLELGDSALYLCASSLTGDTQYFGPGTRLTVL.

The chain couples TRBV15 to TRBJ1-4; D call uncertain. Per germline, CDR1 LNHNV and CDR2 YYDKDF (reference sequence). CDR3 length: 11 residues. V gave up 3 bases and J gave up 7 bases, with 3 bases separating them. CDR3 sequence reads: CATSSSEKLFF. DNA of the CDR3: TGTGCCACCAGCAGTAGTGAAAAACTGTTTTTT.

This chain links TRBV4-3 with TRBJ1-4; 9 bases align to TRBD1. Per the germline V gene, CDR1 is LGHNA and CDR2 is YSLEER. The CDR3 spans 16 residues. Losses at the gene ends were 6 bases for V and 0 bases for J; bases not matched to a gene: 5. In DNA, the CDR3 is TGCGCCAGCAGGGGAACAGGGGGCGCAACTAATGAAAAACTGTTTTTT. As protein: CASRGTGGATNEKLFF.

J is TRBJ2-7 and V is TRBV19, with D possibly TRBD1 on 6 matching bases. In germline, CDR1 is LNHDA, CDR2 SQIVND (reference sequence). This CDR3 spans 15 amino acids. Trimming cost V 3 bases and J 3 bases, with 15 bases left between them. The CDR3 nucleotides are TGTGCCAGTAGTATCAACAGGGATTTGGACTACGAGCAGTACTTC. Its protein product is CASSINRDLDYEQYF. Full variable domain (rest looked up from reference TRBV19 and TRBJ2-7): DGGITQSPKYLFRKEGQNVTLSCEQNLNHDAMYWYRQDPGQGLRLIYYSQIVNDFQKGDIAEGYSVSREKKESFPLTVTSAQKNPTAFYLCASSINRDLDYEQYFGPGTRLTVT.

This CDR3 is CASSRSSSYNEQFF. CDR3 sequence (DNA): TGTGCCAGCAGTCGATCTAGCTCCTACAATGAGCAGTTCTTC. The J gene is TRBJ2-1, the V gene TRBV6-2 or TRBV6-3; D is ambiguous. V was cut by 5 bases and J by 0 bases, with 8 bases left in between. CDR3 length: 14 amino acids. Germline V gives CDR1 MNHEY, CDR2 SVGEGT.

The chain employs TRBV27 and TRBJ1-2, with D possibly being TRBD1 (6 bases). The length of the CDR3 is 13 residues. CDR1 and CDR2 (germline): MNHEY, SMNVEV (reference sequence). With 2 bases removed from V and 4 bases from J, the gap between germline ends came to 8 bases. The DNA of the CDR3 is TGTGCCAGCAGTTTAAGGGGGGGCTATGGCTACACCTTC. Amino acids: CASSLRGGYGYTF.

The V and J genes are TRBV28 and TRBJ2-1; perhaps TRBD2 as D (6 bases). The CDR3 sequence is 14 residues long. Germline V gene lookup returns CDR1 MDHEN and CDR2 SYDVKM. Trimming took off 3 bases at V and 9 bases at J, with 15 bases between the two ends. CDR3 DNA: TGTGCCAGCAGTTTGGCCGGGGGAGGAGGTGAGCAGTTCTTC. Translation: CASSLAGGGGEQFF.

The CDR3 protein is CASSGRTAENSPLHF. CDR3 nucleotide sequence: TGTGCCAGCAGTGGGAGGACGGCTGAAAATTCACCCCTCCACTTT. This chain joins TRBV28 and TRBJ1-6; D gene ambiguous. This CDR3 is built from 15 residues. Trimming left V 5 bases short and J 7 bases short, with 15 bases between. From germline, CDR1 is MDHEN and CDR2 SYDVKM.

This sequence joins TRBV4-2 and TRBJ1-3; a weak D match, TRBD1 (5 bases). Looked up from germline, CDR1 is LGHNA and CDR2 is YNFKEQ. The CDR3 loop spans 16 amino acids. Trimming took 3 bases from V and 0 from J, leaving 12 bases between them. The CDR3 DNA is TGTGCCAGCAGCCATGAACAGGTCTTCTCTGGAAACACCATATATTTT. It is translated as CASSHEQVFSGNTIYF.